Listed here is a single TCR beta chain. What it binds is not known. These data belong to a study of T-cell reconstitution after alpha-beta-depleted transplantation in children. Study outcomes and limitations: Reports say that about two months after transplant, the alpha-beta T cells came out of several hundred graft clones that had expanded. Day-60 TCRbeta diversity that was high in some patients was derived from surviving recipient T cells and thymic progenitors. From newly produced T cells came most of the T-cell counts and diversity one year after transplant.

A library of TCRbeta sequences, prepared with unique molecular identifiers, was generated. TCRdb analysed the PCR reads with MiXCR anew, one entry per CDR3 protein. The sample shows under 450,000 distinct CDR3 sequences, about a sixth of them seen only once. Germline V gene data show CDR1 as DFQATT and CDR2 as SNEGSKA (reference sequence). Trimming removed 6 bases from V and 10 bases from J; junction bases left unmatched: 16. The CDR3 is 16 residues long. The rearrangement joins TRBV20-1 to TRBJ2-3; 13 bases map to TRBD2. The sequenced sample was PBMCs, mostly from graft donor cells, obtained 360 days after TCRalphabeta/CD19-depleted stem cell transplant. The TCR originated in a boy under three years old who had a stem cell transplant for Wiskott-Aldrich syndrome, so the T cells may come from the graft donor. The CDR3 DNA sequence: TGCAGTGCAAACGAAAACCGCGGACTAGCGGGAGTTGCGCAGTATTTT. Encoded protein: CSANENRGLAGVAQYF.